This TCR beta chain emerged from a study of blood T cells in healthy people across ages. Then a second PCR, running roughly 7 to 12 cycles, was carried out with a sample-barcoded 5' primer and a J-beta primer mix. Each CDR3 protein gets one entry after TCRdb re-called the 5' RACE reads with MiXCR. In the table there are more than 450,000 distinct CDR3 sequences, about 26% of which are singletons. Points from the study as a whole: Across samples, TCR beta diversity tracked strongly with naive T cell percentage.

This clonotype was seen a few times. Its antigen is unknown. These data also formed part of another study, on T cells of mothers and their children. In that study: There were over 9.5 million TCR beta CDR3 reads from each mother and roughly 3 million from each child. Thymic selection molds TCR recombination output in much the same way for related pairs as for unrelated pairs. Unrelated mother-child pairs always had slightly, but never significantly, lower normalized overlap than related pairs.

The specimen was blood. This TCR was sampled from a boy aged 2 to 10 in good health.

The CDR3 loop reads CASSQDSNPNYGYTF. CDR3 nucleotide sequence: TGTGCCAGCAGCCAAGACAGTAACCCTAACTATGGCTACACCTTC. V is TRBV6-5 and J is TRBJ1-2, with D perhaps matching TRBD1 (5 bases). From germline, CDR1 is MNHEY and CDR2 SVGAGI. CDR3 length: 15 residues. V lost 6 bases to trimming and J lost 0 bases, with 14 bases between them.